The 18 T cell receptor beta chains listed next were all sequenced from one sample in a study of cytomegalovirus exposure and HLA in healthy donors. The PCR had 60 Vbeta and 13 Jbeta primers. Sequencing was performed with immunoSEQ multiplex PCR; in TCRdb, only in-frame clones are kept and a portion is missing. The sample carries roughly 180,000 clones, approximately 83% recorded once. The sequenced sample consisted of PBMCs. These receptors were obtained from a man younger than 35 in good health and CMV-seropositive.

Concerning this clone itself: Since the CDR3 does not end with the conserved phenylalanine or tryptophan, this likely comes from a read error. The limits of the CDR3 on the DNA are not certain, so only TCRdb's listed CDR3 is given. CDR3 protein: CASSQVGGAPMV. V gene TRBV4-1 combines with J gene TRBJ1-1. Germline lookup yields CDR1 MGHRA and CDR2 YSYEKL. The CDR3 is 12 residues long, ends included.

The CDR3 sequence: CASSLGGGPGQETQYF. The CDR3 DNA reads as TGTGCCAGCAGCTTAGGGGGGGGGCCAGGACAAGAGACCCAGTACTTC. The chain is built from TRBV7-2 and TRBJ2-5; TRBD2 is a possible D gene (7 bases). Trimming took 1 base from V and 2 from J, leaving 14 bases between them. The germline gives CDR1 SGHTA, CDR2 FQGNSA. This CDR3 spans 16 amino acids.

The V and J genes are TRBV7-9 and TRBJ2-2; 8 bases are a match to TRBD2. V shed 7 bases and J 8 bases; nucleotides not matched to a gene: 6. The germline V gene encodes CDR1 SEHNR and CDR2 FQNEAQ (reference sequence). The CDR3 runs 13 residues. The CDR3 DNA follows: TGTGCCAGCACCCGGGGGGGACCAGGGGAGCTGTTTTTT. Its translation is CASTRGGPGELFF.

The chain couples TRBV7-2 to TRBJ2-5, with 9 bases fitting TRBD2. The J call is in doubt because the DNA end fits TRBJ2-7 better. Germline V gene sequence: CDR1 SGHTA, CDR2 FQGNSA. The CDR3 sequence is 14 residues long. CDR3 DNA: TGTGCCAGCAGCTTTCAGCGGGGGGACCACGAGCAGTACTTC. Translation: CASSFQRGDHEQYF.

The chain joins TRBV9 to TRBJ2-7; D perhaps matches TRBD2 (6 bases). The CDR3 has 13 residues. Trimming cost V 3 bases and J 6 bases, with 13 bases left between them. Germline values: CDR1 SGDLS, CDR2 YYNGEE. The CDR3 bases are TGTGCCAGCAGCGCCCGAATGGGGGGCGAGCAGTACTTC. Its translation: CASSARMGGEQYF.

V usage is TRBV7-7 and J usage is TRBJ2-3, with 9 bases fitting TRBD1. The V gene end was trimmed by 8 bases and the J gene end by 1 base; junction bases not matched to a gene: 10. The CDR3 contains 16 residues. Germline lookup yields CDR1 SSHAT and CDR2 FNYEAQ (reference sequence). Here the CDR3 DNA reads TGTGCCAGCTTCTACCCCCGGGACAGGGGCACAGATACGCAGTATTTT. Translation: CASFYPRDRGTDTQYF.

The genes are TRBV1 and TRBJ2-5; the table's D gene call, TRBD2, was not cross checked with the DNA. TRBV1 is a pseudogene. The CDR3 has 19 residues. As DNA, the CDR3 is TGCACCAGCAGGTTAAAGAGACTAGCGGGGAAAAGAGTTCTGGAGACCCAGTACTTC. Residues: CTSRLKRLAGKRVLETQYF.

The sample holds a few counts of this clone. At one end the junction does not follow the germline gene, possibly because of a read error. The chain joins TRBV29-1 to TRBJ1-1; D possibly corresponds to TRBD1 (5 bases). From germline, CDR1 is SQVTM and CDR2 ANQGSEA. The CDR3 covers 13 residues. The CDR3 nucleotides read TGCAGCGTCGAAGGACAACAGAACACTGAAGCTTTCTTT. Translation: CSVEGQQNTEAFF.

With regard to this clone: Compared with germline, one end of the junction differs, possibly owing to a read error. This chain uses TRBV10-3 with TRBJ2-5; TRBD1 might be the D (6 bases). CDR1 is ENHRY and CDR2 is SYGVKD in the germline V gene. The CDR3 sequence is 13 residues long. The CDR3, as DNA: TGCGCCTCCGGGACATACGCACAAGAGACCCAGTACTTC. Translated, it gives CASGTYAQETQYF.

The chain has TRBV19 and TRBJ2-3, with 7 bases identical to TRBD2. CDR3 length equals 14 residues. Germline V gene lookup returns CDR1 LNHDA and CDR2 SQIVND (reference sequence). The CDR3 DNA is TGTGCATGTAGCGCGGGGGTAAGCACAGATACGCAGTATTTT. Its translation: CACSAGVSTDTQYF.

This clone was seen once. The V and J genes are TRBV28 and TRBJ1-5, with D possibly matching TRBD1 (6 bases). Trimming stripped 3 bases from V and 16 bases from J, with 13 bases between. The CDR3 totals 11 residues. The germline CDR1 and CDR2 sequences are MDHEN and SYDVKM. This CDR3 reads CASSLTRGLHF. The CDR3 bases are TGTGCCAGCAGTTTGACCAGGGGTCTACATTTT.

This chain joins TRBV5-4 and TRBJ1-1; the D is unclear. Trimming removed 0 bases from V and 2 bases from J, with 14 bases in between. Germline loops: CDR1 SGHNT, CDR2 YYREEE (reference sequence). CDR3 size: 16 residues. The CDR3 DNA sequence: TGTGCCAGCAGCTTGGAGCGCTTACAAATTAACACTGAAGCTTTCTTT. This sequence encodes CASSLERLQINTEAFF.

The J gene is TRBJ2-7, the V gene TRBV29-1, with a weak D call TRBD1 (5 bases). Looked up from germline, CDR1 is SQVTM and CDR2 is ANQGSEA. V was cut by 7 bases and J by 5 bases, with 18 bases left in between. This CDR3 is 13 amino acids long. CDR3 protein: CSANRVGAHEQYF. The CDR3 bases are TGCAGCGCCAATCGGGTAGGGGCCCACGAGCAGTACTTC.

The V call is TRBV7-9, the J call TRBJ2-5, with TRBD2 identical over 10 bases. With V trimmed by 2 bases and J by 2 bases, 8 bases remained unmatched. This CDR3 contains 17 residues. CDR1 and CDR2 from the germline V gene are SEHNR and FQNEAQ (reference sequence). The CDR3 region is CASSLRTSSGGQETQYF. The CDR3 DNA reads as TGTGCCAGCAGCTTACGAACAAGTAGCGGGGGGCAAGAGACCCAGTACTTC.

V is TRBV5-1 and J is TRBJ2-5; tentative D call: TRBD1 (6 bases). The V gene lost 9 bases and the J gene lost 2 bases, with 17 bases spanning the gap. The CDR3 is 14 amino acids. Germline loops: CDR1 SGHRS, CDR2 YFSETQ. The CDR3 spells CATTGQPGQETQYF. In nucleotides, the CDR3 is TGCGCCACCACTGGACAGCCCGGACAAGAGACCCAGTACTTC. The full variable domain, its missing parts supplied by reference TRBV5-1 and TRBJ2-5, is KAGVTQTPRYLIKTRGQQVTLSCSPISGHRSVSWYQQTPGQGLQFLFEYFSETQRNKGNFPGRFSGRQFSNSRSEMNVSTLELGDSALYLCATTGQPGQETQYFGPGTRLLVL.

The chain joins TRBV19 to TRBJ1-1; the D is unclear. Between the trimmed V and J ends, which lost 7 bases and 1 base, there was a span of 10 bases. This CDR3 is 13 amino acids long. Germline CDR1 is LNHDA and CDR2 is SQIVND (reference sequence). The CDR3 loop reads CASIAPQNTEAFF. The CDR3 nucleotides read TGTGCCAGTATCGCCCCACAGAACACTGAAGCTTTCTTT. The whole variable domain, filled in from reference TRBV19 and TRBJ1-1, reads DGGITQSPKYLFRKEGQNVTLSCEQNLNHDAMYWYRQDPGQGLRLIYYSQIVNDFQKGDIAEGYSVSREKKESFPLTVTSAQKNPTAFYLCASIAPQNTEAFFGQGTRLTVV.

The chain is built from TRBV18 and TRBJ1-2, with D possibly TRBD1 on 6 matching bases. The CDR3 runs to 14 residues. V lost 3 bases and J lost 2, with 10 bases in between. Germline V gene sequence: CDR1 KGHSH, CDR2 LQKENI. The CDR3 DNA follows: TGTGCCAGCTCACCTTCACAGGGAAACTATGGCTACACCTTC. Encoded protein: CASSPSQGNYGYTF.

The chain employs TRBV18 and TRBJ2-3; a possible D gene is TRBD2 (6 bases). The CDR3 has 17 amino acids. V dropped 3 bases and J dropped 0 bases, with 16 bases sitting between them. CDR1 and CDR2 (germline): KGHSH, LQKENI. In DNA form, the CDR3 reads TGTGCCAGCTCACCTCTTGGGGTTAGCGGAAGCACAGATACGCAGTATTTT. Translating it yields CASSPLGVSGSTDTQYF. Drawing the rest from reference TRBV18 and TRBJ2-3, the complete variable domain is NAGVMQNPRHLVRRRGQEARLRCSPMKGHSHVYWYRQLPEEGLKFMVYLQKENIIDESGMPKERFSAEFPKEGPSILRIQQVVRGDSAAYFCASSPLGVSGSTDTQYFGPGTRLTVL.